This TCR beta chain was found in a study of cytomegalovirus exposure and HLA in healthy donors (dated by TCRdb to about 2017). Turning to the overall study: An earlier analysis of 587 of the donors reported approximately 300 Gb of sequence data and 95 million to 140 million unique TCR beta sequences obtained from around 190 million T cells. Roughly 300 gigabases of sequencing data and 70 million to 95 million unique TCR sequences made up an early release that covered approximately 620 HLA-typed donors. Of the approximately 400 genotyped donors, roughly 85% fell in the genetic ancestry cluster associated with self-reported Caucasian donors. The aim of the study was to test whether cataloging public T cell receptors could identify signatures of past pathogen exposure. The study profiled the T cell repertoires of 500 to 800 subjects by immunosequencing and related them to cytomegalovirus serostatus. In addition to the first cohort of 500 to 850 subjects, a separate validation cohort of over 90 different subjects was used. High-throughput TCR immunosequencing, statistical association of individual TCRs with disease status, and machine learning were combined to predict cytomegalovirus infection status. To study patterns of TCR occurrence, a later analysis re-analyzed previously published TCR beta repertoires from 500 to 850 donors and added high-resolution HLA genotyping. In the later analysis, no new phenotypic data were used to find candidate immune exposures; instead, reliance was placed on TCR beta sequences and their occurrence across donors. An earlier analysis of some 500 of the donors applied high-throughput TCR beta sequencing to assess whether each TCR beta V gene segment acted as functional or pseudogenic. Donor age, sex, ethnicity and CMV serostatus were collected together with the repertoire data. A later genetic analysis used genome-wide SNP genotypes for about 60% of the roughly 700 donors, treating that subset as a discovery cohort. Every discovery cohort repertoire had been produced on one sequencing platform. Class I and class II HLA loci were covered by the typing at four-digit resolution. Typing coverage varied by locus: roughly 620-630 donors for A, B, C, DRB1 and DQB1; roughly 520 for DQA1; around 570 for DPA1; approximately 450 for DPB1. Roughly 5 DR-DQ haplotypes were handled as single units for association and clustering, since linkage in the cohort was strong. On average, 235,054 unique TCR beta nucleotide sequences were sequenced per donor among about 400 genotyped donors of the cohort, with 15% to 20% of those sequences being non-productive. Findings and caveats that apply to the study as a whole: According to a later analysis, most CMV-associated TCR beta chains appeared to be HLA-restricted, and the HLA associations seemed to be driven largely by CMV exposure. According to a later analysis, parvovirus B19, influenza, CMV and Epstein-Barr virus appeared linked to several top co-occurrence clusters. At a false discovery rate of 0.05, a later analysis linked roughly 17,000 TCR beta sequences to specific HLA alleles. A few of the identified cytomegalovirus-associated TCR beta chains were confirmed in vitro to be specific for cytomegalovirus antigens. The classifier was reported to diagnose cytomegalovirus status with high specificity and sensitivity in both the original cohort and the validation cohort. The authors suggested that the approach could potentially be extended to other disease states and immunological phenotypes. Fewer than 20 rarely observed V segments, including chromosome 9 orphons, were excluded from the earlier analysis of approximately 500 of the donors because counts were too low. A later genetic analysis associated a missense DCLRE1C variant with V-gene and J-gene trimming of TCR beta chains, and an independent cohort replicated the association. A further reported finding was that TCR beta sequences accurately predicted the HLA-A and HLA-B alleles for most subjects in the first cohort. Strong co-occurrence of HLA alleles, especially DR and DQ, made assigning TCR associations to individual alleles difficult. A cluster of highly shared sequence variants was judged likely to represent a technical artifact of the sequencing pipeline. Broadly in line with IMGT annotations, most TCR beta V segments showed up in productive rearrangements about 90% or about 30% of the time in an earlier analysis of around 600 of the donors. In a later analysis, HLA-associated TCR beta chains showed more clonal expansion and lower generation probabilities than non-associated chains that were equally common. Correlated functional status among segregating V segments might be attributable to linkage disequilibrium, but an unknown experimental factor could not be ruled out. Because HLA typing was missing for some donors at each locus, association tests included only the typed subset. Compared with the roughly 700-donor mean, donors in an Asian-associated ancestry cluster had fewer N-insertions in productive TCRs, according to a later genetic analysis. The cohort was sequenced for TCR beta chains only, and without alpha or paired-chain data the features that could be detected were limited. The study listed 170 or so TCR beta chains as associated with cytomegalovirus. Presence/absence analyses assumed roughly uniform sequencing depth across donors, an assumption that may not hold. Some IMGT-functional V segments, including TRBV6-2 and TRBV6-3, could not be told apart with the 87-base-pair reads, so those segments were excluded. For the cohort, immune exposure information was limited to CMV serostatus. Most TCR sequences were seen in very few donors, while some public TCRs were found in many individuals. In a later analysis, the rate of TCR association differed among HLA loci, with DRB1 alleles having the most associated TCRs and HLA-C alleles having the fewest.

With regard to this clone: The antigen this receptor binds is unknown. Base qualities are not at hand, and no much larger clone is one base apart.

The cohort comprised several hundred healthy bone marrow donors. Cohort members were all nominally healthy when sampled, although unrecorded immune exposures were likely present. The donor was CMV seronegative and belonged to the group of 350 to 400 seronegative cohort members. A peripheral blood sample was collected from each donor, and TCR beta sequencing was performed on peripheral blood mononuclear cells. Genomic DNA was extracted from the blood cell samples with the Qiagen DNeasy Blood Extraction Kit. Reading the germline V gene gives CDR1 SGHVS and CDR2 FQNEAQ. The CDR3, from cysteine to phenylalanine, totals 16 residues. Kept here is only the CDR3 DNA, which spans 48 bases and is read in frame from base 1. Relative to germline, V is missing 4 bases and J is missing 3 bases, with 4 bases of the junction outside any gene match. The method behind the library was the immunoSEQ multiplex PCR assay. The multiplex PCR relied on a mix of 60 forward primers for TCR Vbeta segments and 13 reverse primers for TCR Jbeta segments. Amplification of the CDR3 region of rearranged TCR beta genes was performed with a multiplex PCR assay on genomic DNA. Amplified TCR beta libraries were sequenced as 87-base-pair reads on the Illumina HiSeq System. The original methods were these. A later analysis counted tens of millions of unique TCR beta chains across the 550 to 800 repertoires, and about 10 million of these chains were shared by at least two donors. Raw reads were error-corrected and collapsed into unique sequences by a nearest-neighbor algorithm in which closely related sequences were merged to remove PCR and sequencing errors. To assign V, D and J gene segments, CDR3 sequences were aligned to IMGT reference sequences. Each retained sequence needed at least a six-nucleotide match to both a V gene segment and a J gene segment. Rearrangements were called productive when the CDR3 lacked stop codons and stayed in frame with V and J; all others were non-productive. Following IMGT convention, CDR3 was defined as the stretch from the second conserved V-encoded cysteine up to the conserved J-encoded phenylalanine. The earlier analysis of some 600 of the donors excluded sequences that lacked an unambiguous match to a single V gene segment. An earlier analysis of 587 of the donors called V segments functional above 56.7% productive rearrangements and segregating when the between-donor standard deviation exceeded 5%. A statistical classification framework was built to diagnose cytomegalovirus status from the catalog of TCR beta chain sequences. V and J gene assignment, in a later analysis, came from comparing TCR nucleotide sequences with IMGT/GENE-DB human TR gene sequences. A later analysis assigned CDR3 sequences and most-parsimonious VDJ recombination scenarios with the TCRdist pipeline. In a later analysis, each TCR beta chain was defined by its CDR3 amino acid sequence together with its V-gene family, and reads lacking a unique V-gene family were excluded. A later analysis removed 550 to 650 highly shared, low-generation-probability nucleotide sequences to deal with suspected cross-contamination and a sequencing artifact. In a later analysis, a clonal expansion index was calculated for each public chain from normalized within-repertoire ranks of inferred template counts. In a later analysis, generation probabilities were computed with a VDJ recombination model fitted to out-of-frame rearrangements, and the resulting probabilities were checked against IGoR. Hypergeometric tests were used in a later analysis to score TCR-TCR, TCR-HLA and TCR-CMV co-occurrence, with a repertoire-size bias correction applied to the TCR pairs. In a later analysis, false discovery rates were estimated by permuting HLA or CMV assignments 20 times. In a later analysis, co-occurring TCRs were grouped with DBSCAN, and TCRdist sequence similarity was added when clustering was performed within HLA-allele-positive subsets. Repertoires with fewer than 30,000 or more than 120,000 public chains were left out of co-occurrence clustering, as were several repertoires with anomalous nucleotide sharing. The clones in this table, taken by TCRdb from immuneACCESS, are in-frame only. Not every clone is retained; where verified, under half of the shortfall comes from an unresolved V gene, and the cause of the rest is unknown. The D gene and trimming were derived from the DNA, and the V and J assignments and clone size from that table. The sample records roughly 99,000 clones, around 77% of which are singletons. The top ten constitute approximately 4.2% of the sample.

This clonotype originated in a male donor in good health and CMV-seronegative. Source material: PBMCs. The chain uses TRBV7-8 and TRBJ2-1, with 12 middle bases fitting TRBD2. The DNA sequence is TGTGCCAGCAGCTCTTGGACTAGCGGGGTCTACAATGAGCAGTTCTTC. Translated, it gives CASSSWTSGVYNEQFF.